These T cell receptor beta chains were read from a single sample in a study of T-cell memory formation after mild COVID-19. A single record per CDR3 protein comes from TCRdb applying MiXCR to the 5' RACE reads. The table includes 250,000 to 300,000 distinct CDR3 sequences, 15% to 20% detected once. The sequenced material came from PBMCs or a T cell subset sorted from them (not recorded which). The receptors come from a young man who had mild COVID-19 (a few samples of this study predate the infection). Cell type and time point are not known. The CDR3 runs from the conserved cysteine through the conserved F or W. Fields, in order: D gene, J gene, V gene, clone size, CDR3 protein, CDR3 DNA. A D gene is named only where the DNA matches it firmly. The listing skips clone size in some rows; elsewhere it reads once, few, many or a size class.

TRBD1	TRBJ1-4	TRBV25-1	NA	CAIGVNRDRGCF	TGTGCCATAGGGGTAAACCGGGACAGGGGATGCTTT
NA	TRBJ1-5	TRBV7-2	NA	CASSLVHSNQPQHF	TGTGCCAGCAGCTTAGTCCATAGCAATCAGCCCCAGCATTTT
TRBD2	TRBJ2-3	TRBV4-1	NA	CASSQSGGHSADTQYF	TGCGCCAGCAGCCAGAGCGGGGGCCATAGTGCAGATACGCAGTATTTT
NA	TRBJ2-7	TRBV18	NA	CASSPSGDEQYF	TGTGCCAGCTCACCATCGGGCGACGAGCAGTACTTC
TRBD2	TRBJ2-1	TRBV20-1	few	CSAPAGGSSYNEQFF	TGCAGTGCCCCAGCGGGGGGAAGCTCCTACAATGAGCAGTTCTTC
TRBD1	TRBJ1-5	TRBV7-2	few	CASSLTGPPPQHF	TGTGCCAGCAGCCTGACAGGGCCTCCGCCCCAGCATTTT
NA	TRBJ2-6	TRBV29-1	NA	CSVEDYGVTVAPGANVLTF	TGCAGCGTTGAAGATTACGGAGTCACAGTGGCCCCTGGGGCCAACGTCCTGACTTTC
NA	TRBJ1-1	TRBV18	NA	CASSPPSSTGNTEAFF	TGTGCCAGCTCACCACCCTCCTCGACAGGGAACACTGAAGCTTTCTTT
NA	TRBJ2-1	TRBV6-4	NA	CASSDLGLDNEQFF	TGTGCCAGCAGTGACCTAGGACTCGACAATGAGCAGTTCTTC
TRBD2	TRBJ2-3	TRBV25-1	NA	CASSETSGTDTQYF	TGTGCCAGCAGTGAAACTAGCGGGACAGATACGCAGTATTTT
TRBD1	TRBJ1-2	TRBV20-1	few	CSASGTGVAGYTF	TGCAGTGCATCCGGGACAGGGGTGGCGGGCTACACCTTC
NA	TRBJ2-5	TRBV10-1	few	CASSPESPAETQYF	TGCGCCAGCAGTCCAGAATCTCCGGCAGAGACCCAGTACTTC
NA	TRBJ1-1	TRBV12-3/TRBV12-4	NA	CASTLQAPNTEAFF	TGTGCCAGCACCCTACAGGCCCCGAACACTGAAGCTTTCTTT
NA	TRBJ2-5	TRBV5-1	few	CASSLDPRWQETQYF	TGCGCCAGCAGCTTGGATCCCCGGTGGCAAGAGACCCAGTACTTC
NA	TRBJ2-7	TRBV6-2/TRBV6-3	NA	CASSYATGEPYEQYF	TGTGCCAGCAGTTACGCCACGGGGGAACCCTACGAGCAGTACTTC
TRBD2	TRBJ2-1	TRBV7-2	NA	CASSRTSGAYNEQFF	TGTGCCAGCAGCAGGACTAGCGGAGCTTACAATGAGCAGTTCTTC
NA	TRBJ2-1	TRBV6-5	many	CASSPPGGRNEQFF	TGTGCCAGCAGTCCGCCCGGGGGGCGGAATGAGCAGTTCTTC
NA	TRBJ2-4	TRBV24-1	few	CATSDWGENIQYF	TGTGCCACCAGTGATTGGGGTGAAAACATTCAGTACTTC
NA	TRBJ1-1	TRBV7-8	NA	CASSPTRSQNTEAFF	TGTGCCAGCAGCCCGACGCGGTCCCAGAACACTGAAGCTTTCTTT
NA	TRBJ2-3	TRBV6-6	few	CASSYSRGGATDTQYF	TGTGCCAGCAGTTACTCGAGAGGCGGAGCGACAGATACGCAGTATTTT
NA	TRBJ1-5	TRBV6-5	NA	CASSPYINQPQHF	TGTGCCAGCAGCCCTTACATTAATCAGCCCCAGCATTTT
NA	TRBJ2-3	TRBV7-9	NA	CASSLPREGSTGTQYF	TGTGCCAGCAGCCTACCGCGTGAGGGTAGCACAGGTACGCAGTATTTT
TRBD1	TRBJ2-4	TRBV7-2	few	CASSQDRGLAKNIQYF	TGTGCCAGCAGCCAGGACAGGGGGCTTGCCAAAAACATTCAGTACTTC
TRBD2	TRBJ2-4	TRBV29-1	NA	CSVAGGSKNIQYF	TGCAGCGTAGCGGGGGGGTCGAAAAACATTCAGTACTTC
NA	TRBJ2-5	TRBV5-1	few	CASSLDLAPETQYF	TGCGCCAGCAGCTTGGATTTAGCACCCGAGACCCAGTACTTC
TRBD2	TRBJ2-1	TRBV3-1	NA	CASSRGLAGTSHNEQFF	TGTGCCAGCAGCCGCGGACTAGCGGGGACCTCCCACAATGAGCAGTTCTTC
TRBD1	TRBJ1-1	TRBV27	NA	CASSMDRTPLRAFF	TGTGCCAGCAGTATGGACAGGACCCCCCTCCGAGCTTTCTTT
TRBD2	TRBJ2-7	TRBV20-1	many	CSARAMASGGYEQYF	TGCAGTGCTAGAGCCATGGCTAGCGGGGGCTACGAGCAGTACTTC
TRBD1	TRBJ2-3	TRBV6-5	NA	CASSFSGTGGADTQYF	TGTGCCAGCAGTTTCTCTGGGACAGGGGGTGCAGATACGCAGTATTTT
TRBD1	TRBJ2-2	TRBV20-1	NA	CSANGQGASPGTGELFF	TGCAGTGCCAATGGACAGGGGGCTAGCCCGGGGACCGGGGAGCTGTTTTTT
TRBD1	TRBJ1-2	TRBV2	many	CASSGQGYGYTF	TGTGCCAGCAGTGGACAGGGGTATGGCTACACCTTC
NA	TRBJ1-6	TRBV5-1	few	CASSPTLKGYDNSPLHF	TGCGCCAGCAGCCCCACCCTAAAAGGCTACGATAATTCACCCCTCCACTTT
NA	TRBJ1-2	TRBV12-3/TRBV12-4	NA	CASSVGAGAGYTF	TGTGCCAGCAGTGTCGGGGCAGGGGCGGGCTACACCTTC
TRBD2	TRBJ2-3	TRBV12-3/TRBV12-4	few	CASSLRGAFTDTQYF	TGTGCCAGCAGTTTGCGGGGGGCCTTTACAGATACGCAGTATTTT
NA	TRBJ2-7	TRBV6-2/TRBV6-3	few	CASRDLIAYYEQYF	TGTGCCAGCAGAGACCTAATCGCCTACTACGAGCAGTACTTC
NA	TRBJ2-5	TRBV6-6	NA	CASTPRLWAVDYF	TGTGCCAGCACTCCCCGTTTGTGGGCAGTGGATTACTTC
NA	TRBJ2-2	TRBV27	NA	CASSSAGEGTGELFF	TGTGCCAGCAGTTCGGCCGGGGAAGGAACCGGGGAGCTGTTTTTT
TRBD1	TRBJ2-2	TRBV7-2	NA	CASSPDRRAGELFF	TGTGCCAGCAGCCCGGACAGGCGGGCCGGGGAGCTGTTTTTT
NA	TRBJ2-2	TRBV3-1	NA	CASSHGGELFF	TGTGCCAGCAGCCATGGCGGGGAGCTGTTTTTT
NA	TRBJ2-1	TRBV5-1	NA	CASSLTEPLYNEQFF	TGCGCCAGCAGCTTGACAGAGCCTCTCTACAATGAGCAGTTCTTC
NA	TRBJ1-5	TRBV6-5	NA	CASSYSNLNSNQPQHF	TGTGCCAGCAGTTACTCGAACCTTAATAGCAATCAGCCCCAGCATTTT
NA	TRBJ2-1	TRBV4-2	many	CASSQGGEQFF	TGTGCCAGCAGCCAGGGGGGTGAGCAGTTCTTC
NA	TRBJ1-5	TRBV18	few	CASSPGVNQPQHF	TGTGCCAGCTCCCCAGGGGTTAATCAGCCCCAGCATTTT
TRBD1	TRBJ1-4	TRBV28	NA	CASSPPFGQDFNEKLFF	TGTGCCAGCAGTCCCCCCTTCGGACAGGACTTTAATGAAAAACTGTTTTTT
NA	TRBJ1-6	TRBV7-2	few	CASSPNRGNSPLHF	TGTGCCAGCAGTCCCAACCGGGGTAATTCACCCCTCCACTTT
NA	TRBJ2-3	TRBV6-5	few	CASSATGADTQYF	TGTGCCAGCAGTGCTACCGGGGCAGATACGCAGTATTTT
NA	TRBJ2-1	TRBV6-2/TRBV6-3	NA	CASTQTNNEQFF	TGTGCCAGCACCCAGACTAACAATGAGCAGTTCTTC
NA	TRBJ2-1	TRBV19	NA	CASSISRGHGGEQFF	TGTGCCAGTAGTATTTCGCGGGGGCATGGGGGTGAGCAGTTCTTC
TRBD1	TRBJ1-3	TRBV18	NA	CASSPQGASGNTIYF	TGTGCCAGCTCCCCTCAGGGGGCTAGTGGAAACACCATATATTTT
NA	TRBJ2-7	TRBV11-2	few	CASSWGVPSYEQYF	TGTGCCAGCAGCTGGGGAGTGCCCTCCTACGAGCAGTACTTC
NA	TRBJ1-1	TRBV20-1	NA	CSASTRGTEAFF	TGCAGTGCTAGTACAAGGGGGACTGAAGCTTTCTTT
TRBD1	TRBJ2-1	TRBV20-1	few	CSAPVPRDRGRNIGEQFF	TGCAGTGCTCCCGTACCGCGGGACAGGGGGCGAAATATTGGTGAGCAGTTCTTC
NA	TRBJ2-7	TRBV18	many	CASSPGRSYEQYF	TGTGCCAGCTCACCCGGACGGTCCTACGAGCAGTACTTC
NA	TRBJ1-5	TRBV5-6	NA	CASSLGPPHRESNQPQHF	TGTGCCAGCAGCTTGGGACCACCCCACAGGGAGAGCAATCAGCCCCAGCATTTT
TRBD1	TRBJ1-2	TRBV10-2	few	CASSDINNRGGYTF	TGCGCCAGCAGTGACATAAATAACAGGGGTGGCTACACCTTC